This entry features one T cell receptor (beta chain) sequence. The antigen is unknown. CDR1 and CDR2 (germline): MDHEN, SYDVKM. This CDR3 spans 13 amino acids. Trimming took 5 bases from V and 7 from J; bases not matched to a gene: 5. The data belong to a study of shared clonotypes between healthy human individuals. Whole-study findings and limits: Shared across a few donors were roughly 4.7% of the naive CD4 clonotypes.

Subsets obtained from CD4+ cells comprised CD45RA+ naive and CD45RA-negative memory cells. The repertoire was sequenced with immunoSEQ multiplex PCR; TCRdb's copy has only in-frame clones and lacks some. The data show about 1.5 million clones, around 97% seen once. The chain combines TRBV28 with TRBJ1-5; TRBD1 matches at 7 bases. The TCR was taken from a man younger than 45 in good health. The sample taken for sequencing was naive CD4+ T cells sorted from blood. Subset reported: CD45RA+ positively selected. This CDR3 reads CASSHRGGQPQHF. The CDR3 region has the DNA TGTGCCAGCAGTCACAGGGGCGGGCAGCCCCAGCATTTT.